This T cell receptor beta chain was recorded in a study of CDR3 diversity in severe acne (dated by TCRdb to between 2019 and 2020). CDR1 DFQATT and CDR2 SNEGSKA are derived from the germline V gene (reference sequence). V has 0 bases trimmed and J has 1 base trimmed; junction bases matching no gene number 2. The CDR3 numbers 14 residues from cysteine through phenylalanine. Only the CDR3 part of the read is kept: 42 bases, read in frame from the first base. The method behind the library was PCR. Sequencing relied on an Illumina HiSeq 2000. Using fastp at Q25 and MiXCR, TCRdb reprocessed the public reads and kept productive beta chains. One record per CDR3 amino acid sequence lists the most common genes and DNA. The sample contains tens of thousands of distinct CDR3 sequences, 51% of them found a single time. Roughly an eighth of the sample lies in the top ten. A remark on this clonotype: The antigen it recognizes is unknown. No much larger clone is present one base from it, and per-base qualities are unavailable.

The chain links TRBV20-1 with TRBJ2-5, with 7 central nucleotides matching TRBD2. The sample was blood. The receptor's source is a male donor in good health, without acne. The nucleotide sequence reads TGCAGTGCTAGAGATAGCGGGCGCCAAGAGACCCAGTACTTC. It translates as CSARDSGRQETQYF.